Listed below are T cell receptor beta chains from one sample, sequenced in a study of T cell repertoires in cytomegalovirus infection. TCRdb redid the calling of the reads with MiXCR, one entry per CDR3 protein. The table includes a few hundred thousand distinct CDR3 sequences, approximately 15% detected once. Sequencing used PBMCs. All receptors come from a human donor in good health (CMV status not recorded). Some clones in this sample may be carry-over from other donors' samples. The CDR3 runs from the conserved cysteine through the conserved F or W. The D gene is left open where the match is weak. The size of a clone is reported for some rows only, either as once, few or many, or as a class for expanded clones.

d_gene: -; abundance: many; j_gene: TRBJ1-1; v_gene: TRBV7-9; CDR3aa: CASSLRGEEGTEAFF; CDR3nt: TGTGCCAGCAGCTTAAGGGGCGAGGAAGGCACTGAAGCTTTCTTT
d_gene: -; abundance: -; j_gene: TRBJ2-3; v_gene: TRBV5-4; CDR3aa: CASSGTSHPADTQYF; CDR3nt: TGTGCCAGCAGCGGTACTAGCCACCCCGCAGATACGCAGTATTTT
d_gene: -; abundance: -; j_gene: TRBJ2-7; v_gene: TRBV6-1; CDR3aa: CASSEGGYPWYEQYF; CDR3nt: TGTGCCAGCAGTGAAGGGGGCTACCCTTGGTACGAGCAGTACTTC
d_gene: TRBD1; abundance: many; j_gene: TRBJ1-5; v_gene: TRBV6-5; CDR3aa: CASTAGFGQGALGTQPQHF; CDR3nt: TGTGCCAGCACCGCAGGATTTGGACAGGGGGCTTTGGGCACGCAGCCCCAGCATTTT
d_gene: TRBD1; abundance: -; j_gene: TRBJ2-3; v_gene: TRBV7-3; CDR3aa: CASSTQGAGDTQYF; CDR3nt: TGTGCCAGCAGCACCCAGGGGGCCGGAGATACGCAGTATTTT
d_gene: -; abundance: many; j_gene: TRBJ2-7; v_gene: TRBV12-3/TRBV12-4; CDR3aa: CASNQGPYEQYF; CDR3nt: TGTGCCAGCAACCAGGGCCCCTACGAGCAGTACTTC
d_gene: TRBD1; abundance: -; j_gene: TRBJ1-1; v_gene: TRBV20-1; CDR3aa: CSARDPGRQGLAFF; CDR3nt: TGCAGTGCTAGAGATCCGGGGCGACAGGGCTTAGCTTTCTTT
d_gene: TRBD1; abundance: few; j_gene: TRBJ2-3; v_gene: TRBV20-1; CDR3aa: CSAHRDRGTDTQYF; CDR3nt: TGCAGTGCTCACCGGGACAGGGGCACAGATACGCAGTATTTT
d_gene: TRBD1; abundance: many; j_gene: TRBJ2-6; v_gene: TRBV7-3; CDR3aa: CASSFGQGPTGANVLTF; CDR3nt: TGTGCCAGCAGCTTTGGACAGGGACCTACTGGGGCCAACGTCCTGACTTTC
d_gene: TRBD2; abundance: many; j_gene: TRBJ2-6; v_gene: TRBV28; CDR3aa: CASSELRGDGANVLTF; CDR3nt: TGTGCCAGCAGTGAATTACGGGGGGATGGGGCCAACGTCCTGACTTTC
d_gene: TRBD2; abundance: few; j_gene: TRBJ2-4; v_gene: TRBV6-2/TRBV6-3; CDR3aa: CASSYGTSALLAKNIQYF; CDR3nt: TGTGCCAGCAGTTATGGGACTAGCGCTCTCCTGGCCAAAAACATTCAGTACTTC
d_gene: -; abundance: -; j_gene: TRBJ2-3; v_gene: TRBV29-1; CDR3aa: CSVGLRGADTQYF; CDR3nt: TGCAGCGTTGGCTTACGGGGCGCAGATACGCAGTATTTT
d_gene: -; abundance: -; j_gene: TRBJ2-2; v_gene: TRBV12-3/TRBV12-4; CDR3aa: CASSFIPGELFF; CDR3nt: TGTGCCAGCAGTTTTATCCCCGGGGAGCTGTTTTTT
d_gene: TRBD2; abundance: many; j_gene: TRBJ2-1; v_gene: TRBV7-3; CDR3aa: CASSARPSGSMDEQFF; CDR3nt: TGTGCCAGCAGCGCACGACCTAGCGGGAGTATGGATGAGCAGTTCTTC
d_gene: -; abundance: many; j_gene: TRBJ1-5; v_gene: TRBV7-8; CDR3aa: CASSLIEVRGVVYSNQPQHF; CDR3nt: TGTGCCAGCAGCCTAATAGAGGTCCGGGGGGTAGTCTATAGCAATCAGCCCCAGCATTTT
d_gene: -; abundance: many; j_gene: TRBJ2-4; v_gene: TRBV28; CDR3aa: CASSSQVAKNIQYF; CDR3nt: TGTGCCAGCAGTTCCCAGGTAGCCAAAAACATTCAGTACTTC
d_gene: -; abundance: few; j_gene: TRBJ2-5; v_gene: TRBV20-1; CDR3aa: CSARVGRTQYF; CDR3nt: TGCAGTGCTAGAGTCGGGAGGACCCAGTACTTC
d_gene: -; abundance: few; j_gene: TRBJ2-7; v_gene: TRBV20-1; CDR3aa: CSARPTISPYEQYF; CDR3nt: TGCAGTGCTAGGCCGACAATAAGTCCCTACGAGCAGTACTTC
d_gene: TRBD2; abundance: -; j_gene: TRBJ2-1; v_gene: TRBV6-2/TRBV6-3; CDR3aa: CASSGLAGNEQFF; CDR3nt: TGTGCCAGCAGTGGACTAGCGGGAAATGAGCAGTTCTTC
d_gene: -; abundance: -; j_gene: TRBJ2-1; v_gene: TRBV5-4; CDR3aa: CASRPDSYNEQFF; CDR3nt: TGTGCCAGCAGACCTGACAGCTACAATGAGCAGTTCTTC
d_gene: -; abundance: many; j_gene: TRBJ2-5; v_gene: TRBV10-3; CDR3aa: CAIRDPAETQYF; CDR3nt: TGTGCCATCAGGGACCCGGCGGAGACCCAGTACTTC
d_gene: -; abundance: many; j_gene: TRBJ2-3; v_gene: TRBV7-2; CDR3aa: CASSLDPGRANTQYF; CDR3nt: TGTGCCAGCAGCTTAGACCCCGGTAGGGCGAATACGCAGTATTTT
d_gene: -; abundance: many; j_gene: TRBJ1-5; v_gene: TRBV7-9; CDR3aa: CASSSGNQPQHF; CDR3nt: TGTGCCAGCAGCTCTGGCAATCAGCCCCAGCATTTT
d_gene: -; abundance: -; j_gene: TRBJ2-1; v_gene: TRBV9; CDR3aa: CASSVGASPPYNEQFF; CDR3nt: TGTGCCAGCAGCGTAGGGGCCAGTCCTCCCTACAATGAGCAGTTCTTC
d_gene: -; abundance: few; j_gene: TRBJ2-1; v_gene: TRBV20-1; CDR3aa: CSARDQRSPVSYNEQFF; CDR3nt: TGCAGTGCTAGAGACCAGCGGAGCCCCGTCTCCTACAATGAGCAGTTCTTC
d_gene: -; abundance: few; j_gene: TRBJ2-1; v_gene: TRBV19; CDR3aa: CASSIGRGPRASYNEQFF; CDR3nt: TGTGCCAGTAGTATAGGGCGGGGCCCCAGGGCGTCCTACAATGAGCAGTTCTTC
d_gene: -; abundance: many; j_gene: TRBJ1-1; v_gene: TRBV7-6; CDR3aa: CASVPFGPEAFF; CDR3nt: TGTGCCAGCGTCCCGTTCGGGCCTGAAGCTTTCTTT
d_gene: -; abundance: many; j_gene: TRBJ2-7; v_gene: TRBV3-1; CDR3aa: CASSRDTYEQYF; CDR3nt: TGTGCCAGCAGCCGTGACACCTACGAGCAGTACTTC
d_gene: -; abundance: -; j_gene: TRBJ2-7; v_gene: TRBV7-9; CDR3aa: CASSLVGPTARGGEQYF; CDR3nt: TGTGCCAGCAGCTTAGTTGGGCCGACCGCCCGGGGCGGGGAGCAGTACTTC
d_gene: TRBD2; abundance: few; j_gene: TRBJ2-3; v_gene: TRBV19; CDR3aa: CASTAREVASDTQYF; CDR3nt: TGTGCCAGTACCGCCCGGGAGGTAGCCTCAGATACGCAGTATTTT
d_gene: -; abundance: -; j_gene: TRBJ2-7; v_gene: TRBV27; CDR3aa: CASSLSRDGEQYF; CDR3nt: TGTGCCAGCAGTTTATCCAGGGACGGGGAGCAGTACTTC
d_gene: TRBD1; abundance: -; j_gene: TRBJ1-1; v_gene: TRBV5-1; CDR3aa: CASSLWDRVNTEAFF; CDR3nt: TGCGCCAGCAGCTTGTGGGACAGGGTGAACACTGAAGCTTTCTTT
d_gene: -; abundance: few; j_gene: TRBJ2-7; v_gene: TRBV29-1; CDR3aa: CSVETDQTYEQYF; CDR3nt: TGCAGCGTTGAAACGGACCAGACCTACGAGCAGTACTTC
d_gene: TRBD1; abundance: many; j_gene: TRBJ1-2; v_gene: TRBV7-2; CDR3aa: CASSSQSGATGGAGNYGYTF; CDR3nt: TGTGCCAGCAGCTCCCAGTCAGGGGCGACAGGGGGCGCGGGTAACTATGGCTACACCTTC
d_gene: -; abundance: many; j_gene: TRBJ1-5; v_gene: TRBV7-2; CDR3aa: CASSRDTISNQPQHF; CDR3nt: TGTGCCAGCAGCCGGGACACAATAAGTAATCAGCCCCAGCATTTT
d_gene: -; abundance: many; j_gene: TRBJ1-1; v_gene: TRBV12-3/TRBV12-4; CDR3aa: CASSSIQGGGNTEAFF; CDR3nt: TGTGCCAGCAGTTCGATCCAGGGTGGGGGGAACACTGAAGCTTTCTTT
d_gene: -; abundance: many; j_gene: TRBJ1-1; v_gene: TRBV2; CDR3aa: CASTRDGGTEAFF; CDR3nt: TGTGCCAGCACGAGGGACGGGGGCACTGAAGCTTTCTTT
d_gene: -; abundance: many; j_gene: TRBJ2-1; v_gene: TRBV20-1; CDR3aa: CSALRLVSSYNEQFF; CDR3nt: TGCAGTGCTCTTAGACTGGTTAGCTCCTACAATGAGCAGTTCTTC
d_gene: -; abundance: many; j_gene: TRBJ1-2; v_gene: TRBV7-2; CDR3aa: CASSFGRGRGYGYTF; CDR3nt: TGTGCCAGCAGCTTCGGCCGGGGGAGAGGATATGGCTACACCTTC
d_gene: -; abundance: -; j_gene: TRBJ2-7; v_gene: TRBV11-2; CDR3aa: CASSPLRGGGEQYF; CDR3nt: TGTGCCAGCAGCCCCCTAAGAGGGGGGGGCGAGCAGTACTTC
d_gene: TRBD1; abundance: -; j_gene: TRBJ2-7; v_gene: TRBV7-2; CDR3aa: CASSSSGTEIYEQYF; CDR3nt: TGTGCCAGCAGCTCCTCCGGGACAGAGATTTACGAGCAGTACTTC
d_gene: -; abundance: -; j_gene: TRBJ2-2; v_gene: TRBV7-6; CDR3aa: CASSRPGRGNTGELFF; CDR3nt: TGTGCCAGCAGCCGTCCGGGGCGGGGAAACACCGGGGAGCTGTTTTTT
d_gene: TRBD2; abundance: few; j_gene: TRBJ2-1; v_gene: TRBV6-2/TRBV6-3; CDR3aa: CASRLSLAGYNEQFF; CDR3nt: TGTGCCAGCCGACTCTCGTTAGCGGGATACAATGAGCAGTTCTTC
d_gene: -; abundance: few; j_gene: TRBJ1-5; v_gene: TRBV10-3; CDR3aa: CAISESSSQPQHF; CDR3nt: TGTGCCATCAGTGAGTCCTCCAGCCAGCCCCAGCATTTT
d_gene: TRBD1; abundance: few; j_gene: TRBJ2-7; v_gene: TRBV28; CDR3aa: CASSLVGTDTFYEQYF; CDR3nt: TGTGCCAGCAGTTTAGTAGGGACAGACACGTTCTACGAGCAGTACTTC
d_gene: -; abundance: few; j_gene: TRBJ1-1; v_gene: TRBV10-1; CDR3aa: CASSGRDTPAEAFF; CDR3nt: TGCGCCAGCAGTGGGAGGGATACACCCGCTGAAGCTTTCTTT
d_gene: TRBD1; abundance: many; j_gene: TRBJ2-3; v_gene: TRBV29-1; CDR3aa: CSVQGAEDTQYF; CDR3nt: TGCAGCGTACAGGGGGCGGAAGATACGCAGTATTTT
d_gene: -; abundance: few; j_gene: TRBJ1-1; v_gene: TRBV4-3; CDR3aa: CASSQDRWTEAFF; CDR3nt: TGCGCCAGCAGCCAAGATCGGTGGACTGAAGCTTTCTTT
d_gene: -; abundance: many; j_gene: TRBJ1-2; v_gene: TRBV25-1; CDR3aa: CASSEMGGGAGYTF; CDR3nt: TGTGCCAGCAGTGAAATGGGTGGAGGGGCTGGCTACACCTTC
d_gene: TRBD1; abundance: -; j_gene: TRBJ1-1; v_gene: TRBV6-4; CDR3aa: CASSESRQGMEVAFF; CDR3nt: TGTGCCAGCAGCGAAAGCCGACAGGGAATGGAAGTAGCTTTCTTT
d_gene: TRBD2; abundance: few; j_gene: TRBJ2-3; v_gene: TRBV5-1; CDR3aa: CASSPGLAGVVSTDTQYF; CDR3nt: TGCGCCAGCAGCCCAGGACTAGCGGGGGTCGTTAGCACAGATACGCAGTATTTT
d_gene: TRBD2; abundance: -; j_gene: TRBJ2-5; v_gene: TRBV29-1; CDR3aa: CSSRGGSETQYF; CDR3nt: TGCAGCTCCCGGGGGGGGTCGGAGACCCAGTACTTC